These 6 T cell receptor beta chains originate from one sample sequenced in a study of T cells in Graves' hyperthyroidism and ophthalmopathy. Template material for amplifying TCR beta CDR3 regions consisted of RNA transcripts. The TCR CDR3 first-round RT-PCR relied on the HTBI primer set. In TCRdb, the multiplex PCR reads were re-called with MiXCR into one record per CDR3 protein. The repertoire holds hundreds of thousands of distinct CDR3 sequences, with 20% to 30% as singletons. Sequencing was done on a sample of blood. Every receptor here comes from a man aged 45 to 65 with Graves' hyperthyroidism.

The chain couples TRBV7-8 to TRBJ2-1, with TRBD2 matching 9 bases. The trim removed 2 bases at V and 4 bases at J, leaving 6 bases unmatched. Germline V gives CDR1 SGHVS, CDR2 FQNEAQ. The CDR3 has 16 residues. CDR3 sequence reads: CASSLRASGKYNEQFF. CDR3 nucleotide sequence: TGTGCCAGCAGCTTACGGGCTAGCGGGAAATACAATGAGCAGTTCTTC.

The chain recombines TRBV5-1 with TRBJ2-1, with D possibly TRBD2 on 5 matching bases. The CDR3 runs to 15 residues. Germline-derived CDR1 and CDR2 are SGHRS and YFSETQ. Trimming cost V 1 base and J 2 bases, with 10 bases left between them. The CDR3 coding sequence is TGCGCCAGCAGCTTGACGGGGTATACCTACAATGAGCAGTTCTTC. Protein product: CASSLTGYTYNEQFF.

This chain uses TRBV11-2 with TRBJ2-2; no reliable D call. V gave up 0 bases and J gave up 8 bases, with 10 bases separating them. The CDR3 has 14 amino acids. The germline gives CDR1 SGHAT, CDR2 FQNNGV. CDR3: CASSLDYSAGELFF. The CDR3, as DNA: TGTGCCAGCAGCTTAGACTACAGTGCGGGGGAGCTGTTTTTT.

Only a few counts were recorded for this clonotype. The rearrangement links TRBV20-1 to TRBJ2-1, with 8 bases identical to TRBD2. The CDR3 has 17 amino acids. Germline assignment: CDR1 DFQATT and CDR2 SNEGSKA (reference sequence). Germline trimming cut 5 bases from V and 1 base from J; bases unmatched to any gene: 13. The CDR3 bases are TGCAGTGCTGGGGAAGCGGGAGTTGGGAGGTCCTACAATGAGCAGTTCTTC. Translating it yields CSAGEAGVGRSYNEQFF.

This clonotype was seen more than once but under ten times. The CDR3 sequence is CSAQGTFTDTQYF. The CDR3, as DNA: TGCAGTGCTCAGGGGACTTTCACAGATACGCAGTATTTT. The chain carries TRBV20-1 and TRBJ2-3; D assignment may be TRBD1 or TRBD2 (6 bases each). The CDR3 has 13 residues. The germline gives CDR1 DFQATT, CDR2 SNEGSKA (reference sequence). V dropped 5 bases and J dropped 2 bases, with 11 bases sitting between them.

This clonotype was recorded at least ten times. The chain is built from TRBV27 and TRBJ2-5; D remains ambiguous. Trimming left V 3 bases short and J 3 bases short, with 8 bases between. The CDR3 spans 13 residues. Germline CDR1 MNHEY, CDR2 SMNVEV (reference sequence). The CDR3 protein is CASSFDEKETQYF. The CDR3 nucleotides are TGTGCCAGCAGTTTTGACGAGAAAGAGACCCAGTACTTC.